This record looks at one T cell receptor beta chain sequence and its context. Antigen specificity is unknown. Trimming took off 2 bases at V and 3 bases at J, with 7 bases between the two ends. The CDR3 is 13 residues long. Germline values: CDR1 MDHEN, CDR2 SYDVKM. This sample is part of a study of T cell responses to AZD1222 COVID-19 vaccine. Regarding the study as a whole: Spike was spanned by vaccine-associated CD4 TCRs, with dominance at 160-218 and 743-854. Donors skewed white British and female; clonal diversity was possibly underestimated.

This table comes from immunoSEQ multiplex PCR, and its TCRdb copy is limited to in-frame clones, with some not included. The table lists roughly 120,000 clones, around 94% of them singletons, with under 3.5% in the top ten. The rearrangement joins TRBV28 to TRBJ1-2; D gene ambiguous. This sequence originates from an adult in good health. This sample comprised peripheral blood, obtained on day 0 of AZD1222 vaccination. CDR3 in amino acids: CASSLNGDYGYTF. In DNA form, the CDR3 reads TGTGCCAGCAGTTTAAATGGGGACTATGGCTACACCTTC.